These T cell receptor beta chains were read from a single sample in a study of glioma-infiltrating T cells. MiXCR, run by TCRdb on the multiplex PCR reads, gives a single entry per CDR3 protein. The sample lists 150,000 to 200,000 distinct CDR3 sequences; more than 35% were seen once. Sequencing input: glioma tissue, nonneoplastic brain tissue, or PBMCs (not recorded which). The origin of the receptors is a human donor with low-grade glioma or glioblastoma, undergoing nonglioma brain surgery, or in good health (not recorded which). CDR3s include the opening cysteine and the closing phenylalanine or tryptophan. D genes are given only for firm matches. Clone sizes are given selectively: once, few, many, or a class where the clone is expanded.

j_gene	d_gene	v_gene	abundance	CDR3aa	CDR3nt
TRBJ1-5	TRBD1	TRBV15	-	CATSRDLDRGHNQPKHF	TGTGCCACCAGCAGAGACCTCGACAGGGGCCATAATCAGCCCAAGCATTTT
TRBJ1-1	TRBD1	TRBV27	many	CASTIKGGTGTVNTEAFF	TGTGCCAGCACCATTAAGGGCGGGACAGGGACGGTCAACACTGAAGCTTTCTTT
TRBJ2-3	TRBD2	TRBV29-1	few	CSVAGLAGFRGPDTQYF	TGCAGCGTTGCTGGCCTAGCGGGGTTCAGAGGCCCAGATACGCAGTATTTT
TRBJ1-3	-	TRBV12-3/TRBV12-4	few	CASSLALGRRAGNTIYF	TGTGCCAGCAGTTTAGCGCTGGGGCGTCGGGCTGGAAACACCATATATTTT
TRBJ1-5	-	TRBV7-2	many	CASSKDSSNQPQHF	TGTGCCAGCAGCAAGGACAGTAGCAATCAGCCCCAGCATTTT
TRBJ2-1	-	TRBV7-2	-	CASISALTTGYSEQFF	TGTGCCAGCATAAGCGCTTTAACGACTGGATACAGTGAGCAGTTCTTC
TRBJ1-1	-	TRBV12-3/TRBV12-4	-	CASSFGRGNTEAFF	TGTGCCAGCAGTTTCGGGCGGGGGAACACTGAAGCTTTCTTT
TRBJ1-1	-	TRBV12-3/TRBV12-4	few	CASSPSGGVTEAFF	TGTGCCAGCAGCCCCTCCGGGGGGGTCACTGAAGCTTTCTTT
TRBJ2-5	-	TRBV3-1	-	CASSPLWQDDQETQYF	TGTGCCAGCAGCCCCCTATGGCAGGACGACCAAGAGACCCAGTACTTC
TRBJ2-7	TRBD1	TRBV6-1	many	CASNIGGASYEQYF	TGTGCCAGCAATATAGGGGGCGCCTCCTACGAGCAGTACTTC